Detailed here is one T cell receptor (beta chain). The sample belongs to a study of blood T cell repertoires in COVID-19. Original analysis: For nucleated cells, counts were estimated from reference gene primer amplification. Sequenced by immunoSEQ multiplex PCR; TCRdb stores in-frame clones only, minus some. That table supplies the V and J calls and clone size; D and trimming were determined from the DNA. The repertoire includes some 370,000 clones, more than 80% of them detected once, and approximately 1.2% sits in the top ten. This CDR3 has 17 residues. Germline V CDR1 and CDR2: MNHEY, SMNVEV (reference sequence). Losses at the gene ends were 4 bases for V and 7 bases for J; bases not matched to a gene: 10.

The chain joins TRBV27 to TRBJ2-2; 12 bases agree with TRBD2. This TCR came from a man aged 40-55 years with acute or convalescent COVID-19. The sample taken for sequencing was peripheral blood. The CDR3 loop is CASSSFLAGGPHGELFF. CDR3 in DNA: TGTGCCAGCAGTTCGTTTCTAGCGGGAGGGCCCCACGGGGAGCTGTTTTTT.